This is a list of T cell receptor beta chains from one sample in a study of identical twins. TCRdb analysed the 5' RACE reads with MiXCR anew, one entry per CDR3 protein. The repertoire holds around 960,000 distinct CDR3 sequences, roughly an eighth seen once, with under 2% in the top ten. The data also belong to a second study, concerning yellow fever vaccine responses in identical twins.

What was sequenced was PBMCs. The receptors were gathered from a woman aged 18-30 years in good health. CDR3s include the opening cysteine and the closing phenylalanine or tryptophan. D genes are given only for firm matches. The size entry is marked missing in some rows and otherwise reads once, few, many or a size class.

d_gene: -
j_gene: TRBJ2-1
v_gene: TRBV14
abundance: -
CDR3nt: TGTGCCAGCAGCCACAGGGCCACGTACAATGAGCAGTTCTTC
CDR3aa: CASSHRATYNEQFF

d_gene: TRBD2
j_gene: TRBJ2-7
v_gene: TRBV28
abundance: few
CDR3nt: TGTGCCAGCTGGACTAGCTCCTACGAGCAGTACTTC
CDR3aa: CASWTSSYEQYF

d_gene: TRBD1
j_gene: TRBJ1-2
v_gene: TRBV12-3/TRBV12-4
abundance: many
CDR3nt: TGTGCCAGCAGAGACAGGGACTATGGCTACACCTTC
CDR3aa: CASRDRDYGYTF

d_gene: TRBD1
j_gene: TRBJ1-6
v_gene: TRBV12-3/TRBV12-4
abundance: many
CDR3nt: TGTGCCAGCAGTCGGGGGACAGAAAGATCACCCCTCCACTTT
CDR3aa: CASSRGTERSPLHF

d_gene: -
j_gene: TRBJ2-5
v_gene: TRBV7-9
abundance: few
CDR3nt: TGTGCCAGCAGCTTATCTGAGGGCTGGAAGACCCAGTACTTC
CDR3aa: CASSLSEGWKTQYF

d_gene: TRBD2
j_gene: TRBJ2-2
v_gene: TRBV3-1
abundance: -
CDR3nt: TGTGCCAGCAGCCGGACACTAGCGGGGGGGCCCACCGGGGAGCTGTTTTTT
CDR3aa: CASSRTLAGGPTGELFF

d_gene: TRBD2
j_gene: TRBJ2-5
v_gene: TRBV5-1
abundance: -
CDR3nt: TGCGCCAGCAGTAGGCGGGAGAAAGAGACCCAGTACTTC
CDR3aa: CASSRREKETQYF

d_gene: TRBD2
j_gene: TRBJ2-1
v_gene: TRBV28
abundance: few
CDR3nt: TGTGCCAGCATTTCCGGGACTAGCGGTTCCAATGAGCAGTTCTTC
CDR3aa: CASISGTSGSNEQFF

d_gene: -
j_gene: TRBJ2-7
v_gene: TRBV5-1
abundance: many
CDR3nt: TGCGCCAGCAGCCTAACGAGGGGAACATCCTACGAGCAGTACTTC
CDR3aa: CASSLTRGTSYEQYF

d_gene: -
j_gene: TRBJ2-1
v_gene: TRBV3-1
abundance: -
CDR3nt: TGTGCCAGCAGCCAAGATTTGGGTAGCGCCACGAGCTCCTACAATGAGCAGTTCTTC
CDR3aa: CASSQDLGSATSSYNEQFF

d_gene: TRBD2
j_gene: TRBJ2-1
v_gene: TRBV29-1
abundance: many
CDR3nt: TGCAGCGTTCGACTAGCGGGAGGGCCTGGCAATGAGCAGTTCTTC
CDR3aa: CSVRLAGGPGNEQFF

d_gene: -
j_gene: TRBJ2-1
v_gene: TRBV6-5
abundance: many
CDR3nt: TGTGCCAGCAGTTACTTTGCGAACAATGAGCAGTTCTTC
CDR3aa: CASSYFANNEQFF

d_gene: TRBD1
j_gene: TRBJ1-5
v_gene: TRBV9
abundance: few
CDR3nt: TGTGCCAGCAGCGCAACAGGGGAACGGCAGCCCCAGCATTTT
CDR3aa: CASSATGERQPQHF

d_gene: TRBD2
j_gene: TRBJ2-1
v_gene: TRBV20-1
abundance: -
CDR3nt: TGCAGTCAAAAGCGGGGGGCCCTTCCCAATGAGCAGTTCTTC
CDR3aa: CSQKRGALPNEQFF

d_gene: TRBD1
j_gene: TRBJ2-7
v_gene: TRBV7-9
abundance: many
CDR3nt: TGTGCCAGCAGCGTAGACAGGGTGTACGAGCAGTACTTC
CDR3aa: CASSVDRVYEQYF

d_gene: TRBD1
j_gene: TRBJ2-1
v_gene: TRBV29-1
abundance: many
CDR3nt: TGCAGCGTTGAGGGGAGGGACAGGGAATACAATGAGCAGTTCTTC
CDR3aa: CSVEGRDREYNEQFF

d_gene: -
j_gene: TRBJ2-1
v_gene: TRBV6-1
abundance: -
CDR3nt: TGTGCCAGCAGTGTAGGAGGATACGGGACGTACAATGAGCAGTTCTTC
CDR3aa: CASSVGGYGTYNEQFF

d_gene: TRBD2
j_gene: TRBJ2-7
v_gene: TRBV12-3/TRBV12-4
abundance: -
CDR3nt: TGTGCCAGCAGCGAACCGGGACTAGACTACGAGCAGTACTTC
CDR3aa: CASSEPGLDYEQYF

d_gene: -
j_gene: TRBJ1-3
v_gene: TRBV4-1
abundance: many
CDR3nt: TGCGCCAGCAGCCAAGTCCCGGGCCCCTCTGGAAACACCATATATTTT
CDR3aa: CASSQVPGPSGNTIYF

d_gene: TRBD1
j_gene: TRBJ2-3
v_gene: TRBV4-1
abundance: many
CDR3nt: TGCGCCAGCAGCCCAGGGGGAGCGGTTACGCAGTATTTT
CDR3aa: CASSPGGAVTQYF

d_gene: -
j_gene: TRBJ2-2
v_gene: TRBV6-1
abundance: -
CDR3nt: TGTGCCAGCAGTGAAGCGGAGACGTACACCGGGGAGCTGTTTTTT
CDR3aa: CASSEAETYTGELFF

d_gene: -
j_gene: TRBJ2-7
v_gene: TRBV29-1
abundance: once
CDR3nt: TGCAGCGTTGAAGGCCCGGGACTTTACGAGCAGTACTTC
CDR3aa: CSVEGPGLYEQYF

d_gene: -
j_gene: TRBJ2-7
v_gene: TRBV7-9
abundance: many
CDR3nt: TGTGCCAGCAGCTTACCGGGAGAGGCTACCTACGAGCAGTACTTC
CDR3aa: CASSLPGEATYEQYF

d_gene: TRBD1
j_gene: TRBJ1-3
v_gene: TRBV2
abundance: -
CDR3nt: TGTGCCAGCAGTGACCAGGGGGCATCCGGAAACACCATATATTTT
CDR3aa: CASSDQGASGNTIYF

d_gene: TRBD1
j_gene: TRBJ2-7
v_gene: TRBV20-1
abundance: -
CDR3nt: TGCAGTGCCGGCCCGGGACAGGGCGCGTACGAGCAGTACTTC
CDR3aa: CSAGPGQGAYEQYF

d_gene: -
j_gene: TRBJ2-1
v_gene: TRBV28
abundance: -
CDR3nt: TGTGCCAGCAGTTTCTCTCAAACCCTCAATGAGCAGTTCTTC
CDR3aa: CASSFSQTLNEQFF

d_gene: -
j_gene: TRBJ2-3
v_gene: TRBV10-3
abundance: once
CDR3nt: TGTGCCATCAGTGGCGCGGGCCAAGATACGCAGTATTTT
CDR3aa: CAISGAGQDTQYF

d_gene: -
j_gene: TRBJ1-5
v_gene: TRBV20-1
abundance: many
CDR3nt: TGCAGTGCTAGAGACTTGGATGGCCGGGAGGGCAATCAGCCCCAGCATTTT
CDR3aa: CSARDLDGREGNQPQHF

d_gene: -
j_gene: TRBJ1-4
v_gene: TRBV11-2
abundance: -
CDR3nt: TGTGCCAGCAGCTTAGATCCAGTTTCCAATGAAAAACTGTTTTTT
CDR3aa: CASSLDPVSNEKLFF

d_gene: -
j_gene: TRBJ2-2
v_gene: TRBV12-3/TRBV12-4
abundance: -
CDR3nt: TGTGCCAGCAGTTTAGCGCTGGCCGCGAGGACCGGGGAGCTGTTTTTT
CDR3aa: CASSLALAARTGELFF

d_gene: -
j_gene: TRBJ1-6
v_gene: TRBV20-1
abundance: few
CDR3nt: TGCAGTGCTAGAGGGGGATATTCATCTTATAATTCACCCCTCCACTTT
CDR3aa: CSARGGYSSYNSPLHF

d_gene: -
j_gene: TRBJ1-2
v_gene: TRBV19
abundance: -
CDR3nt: TGTGCCAGTAGTACCCCTGGCAGGGTCAACTATGGCTACACCTTC
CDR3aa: CASSTPGRVNYGYTF

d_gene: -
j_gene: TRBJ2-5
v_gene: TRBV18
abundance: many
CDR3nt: TGTGCCAGCTCACCCGGGGCCCAAGAGACCCAGTACTTC
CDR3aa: CASSPGAQETQYF

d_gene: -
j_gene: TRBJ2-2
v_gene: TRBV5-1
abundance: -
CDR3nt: TGCGCCAGCGTTGACAGGTCGAACACCGGGGAGCTGTTTTTT
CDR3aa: CASVDRSNTGELFF

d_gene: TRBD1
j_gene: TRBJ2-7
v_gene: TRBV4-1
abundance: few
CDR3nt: TGCGCCAGCAGCCAAGATCAGGGACAGGGGACTGCTACTACCTACTACGAGCAGTACTTC
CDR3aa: CASSQDQGQGTATTYYEQYF

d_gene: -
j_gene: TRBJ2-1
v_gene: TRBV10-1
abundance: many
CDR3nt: TGCGCCAGCAGTGAGTCTCGGGTGTACAATGAGCAGTTCTTC
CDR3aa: CASSESRVYNEQFF